A single sample gave rise to the 2 T cell receptor beta chains below, sequenced in a study of vaccination effects on CD4 cells after COVID-19. These receptors are not linked to any known antigen. TCRdb's copy holds only in-frame clones and misses some; the assay was immunoSEQ multiplex PCR. The sample gives 42,000 or so clones, roughly two thirds of which show up once; roughly 30% is in the top ten. After expansion with viral peptide pools in the ViraFEST assay, antigen-specific CD4+ T cells were sequenced. Scientists isolated CD4+ T cells after a roughly 10-day culture period ended. Infection with SARS-CoV-2 occurred in the person between March and December 2020, and PCR confirmed it. This specimen was CD4+ T cells from PBMCs cultured with a peptide pool, taken before COVID-19 vaccination. These receptors came from a human donor who had a prior SARS-CoV-2 infection.

This chain uses TRBV4-1 with TRBJ2-2; 8 nucleotides match TRBD2. The ends lost 4 bases at V and 2 bases at J; junction bases unmatched: 6. The germline gives CDR1 MGHRA, CDR2 YSYEKL. The length of the CDR3 is 16 residues. The CDR3 DNA follows: TGCGCCAGCAGCCCCCGCGGGGGGCGCAACACCGGGGAGCTGTTTTTT. It encodes CASSPRGGRNTGELFF.

The chain carries TRBV18 and TRBJ2-3; D gene uncertain. The germline CDR1 and CDR2 sequences are KGHSH and LQKENI. This CDR3 spans 10 amino acids. The V and J ends lost 5 bases and 7 bases respectively, with 4 bases between them. CDR3 nucleotides: TGTGCCAGCTCAGGGAATACGCAGTATTTT. Translation: CASSGNTQYF.